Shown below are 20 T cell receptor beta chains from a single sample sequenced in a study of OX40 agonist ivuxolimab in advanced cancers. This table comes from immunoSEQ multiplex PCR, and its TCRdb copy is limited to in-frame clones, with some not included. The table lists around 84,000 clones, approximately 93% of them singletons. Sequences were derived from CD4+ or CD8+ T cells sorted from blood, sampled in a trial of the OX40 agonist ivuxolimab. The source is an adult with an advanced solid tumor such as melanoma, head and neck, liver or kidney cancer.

The CDR3, as DNA: TGTGCCAGCAGAACGACATCCTACGAGCAGTACTTC. Translated: CASRTTSYEQYF. The rearrangement links TRBV27 to TRBJ2-7; D uncertain. V lost 6 bases, J lost 1 base, and 7 bases lay in between. This CDR3 has 12 amino acids. CDR1 and CDR2 from the germline V gene are MNHEY and SMNVEV (reference sequence).

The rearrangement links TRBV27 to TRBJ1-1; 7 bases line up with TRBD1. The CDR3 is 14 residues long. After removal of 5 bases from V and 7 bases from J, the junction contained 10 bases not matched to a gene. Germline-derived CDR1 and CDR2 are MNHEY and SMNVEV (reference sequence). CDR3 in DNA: TGTGCCAGCAGTCCCCCGGGACAGATCAATGAAGCTTTCTTT. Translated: CASSPPGQINEAFF.

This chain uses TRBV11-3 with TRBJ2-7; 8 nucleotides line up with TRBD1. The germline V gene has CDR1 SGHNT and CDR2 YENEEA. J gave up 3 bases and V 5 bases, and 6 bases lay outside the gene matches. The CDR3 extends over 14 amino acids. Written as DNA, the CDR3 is TGTGCCAGCAGCCCTCCTGGACAGGGCTACGAGCAGTACTTC. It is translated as CASSPPGQGYEQYF.

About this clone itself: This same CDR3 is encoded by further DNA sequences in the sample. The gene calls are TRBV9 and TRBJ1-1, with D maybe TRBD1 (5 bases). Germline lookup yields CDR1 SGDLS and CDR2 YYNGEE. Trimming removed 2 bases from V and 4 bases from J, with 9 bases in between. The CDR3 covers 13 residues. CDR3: CASSVGGSTEAFF. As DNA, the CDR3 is TGTGCCAGCAGCGTCGGGGGGTCCACTGAAGCTTTCTTT. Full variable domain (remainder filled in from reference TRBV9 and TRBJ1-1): DSGVTQTPKHLITATGQRVTLRCSPRSGDLSVYWYQQSLDQGLQFLIQYYNGEERAKGNILERFSAQQFPDLHSELNLSSLELGDSALYFCASSVGGSTEAFFGQGTRLTVV.

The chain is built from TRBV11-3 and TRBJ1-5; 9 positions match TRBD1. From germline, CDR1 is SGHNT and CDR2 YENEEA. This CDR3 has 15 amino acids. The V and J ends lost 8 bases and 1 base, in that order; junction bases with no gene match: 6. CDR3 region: CASSWDRVSNQPQHF. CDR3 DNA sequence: TGTGCCAGCTCATGGGACAGGGTAAGCAATCAGCCCCAGCATTTT. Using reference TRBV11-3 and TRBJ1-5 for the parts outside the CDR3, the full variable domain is EAGVVQSPRYKIIEKKQPVAFWCNPISGHNTLYWYLQNLGQGPELLIRYENEEAVDDSQLPKDRFSAERLKGVDSTLKIQPAELGDSAVYLCASSWDRVSNQPQHFGDGTRLSIL.

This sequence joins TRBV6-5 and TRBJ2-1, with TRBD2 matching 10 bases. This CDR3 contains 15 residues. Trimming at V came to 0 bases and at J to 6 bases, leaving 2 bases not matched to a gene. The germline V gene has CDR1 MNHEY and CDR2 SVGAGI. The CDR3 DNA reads TGTGCCAGCAGTTACTCGAGCGGGAGGGGCAATGAGCAGTTCTTC. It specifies CASSYSSGRGNEQFF.

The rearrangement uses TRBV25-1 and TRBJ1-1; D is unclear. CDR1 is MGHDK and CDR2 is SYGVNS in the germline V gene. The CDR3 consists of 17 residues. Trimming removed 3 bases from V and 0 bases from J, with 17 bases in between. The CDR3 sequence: CASSDFGTSDLNTEAFF. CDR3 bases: TGTGCCAGCAGTGACTTCGGAACAAGCGACCTGAACACTGAAGCTTTCTTT.

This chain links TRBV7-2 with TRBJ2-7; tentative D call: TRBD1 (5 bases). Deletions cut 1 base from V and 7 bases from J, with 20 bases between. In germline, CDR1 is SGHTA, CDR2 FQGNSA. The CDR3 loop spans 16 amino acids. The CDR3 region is CASSLGGGWGAREQYF. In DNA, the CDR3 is TGTGCCAGCAGCTTAGGGGGCGGATGGGGCGCGCGGGAGCAGTACTTC.

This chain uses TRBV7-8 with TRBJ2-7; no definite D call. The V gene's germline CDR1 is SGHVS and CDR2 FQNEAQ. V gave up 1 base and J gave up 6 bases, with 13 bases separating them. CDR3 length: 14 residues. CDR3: CASSLDRVGSEQYF. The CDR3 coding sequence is TGTGCCAGCAGCTTAGATAGGGTGGGTTCCGAGCAGTACTTC.

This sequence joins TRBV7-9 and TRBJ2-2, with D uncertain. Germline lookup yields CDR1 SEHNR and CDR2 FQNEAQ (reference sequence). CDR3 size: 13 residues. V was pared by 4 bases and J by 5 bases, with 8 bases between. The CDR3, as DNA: TGTGCCAGCAGCTGGGTTAGGACCGGGGAGCTGTTTTTT. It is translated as CASSWVRTGELFF. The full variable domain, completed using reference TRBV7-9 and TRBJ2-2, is DTGVSQNPRHKITKRGQNVTFRCDPISEHNRLYWYRQTLGQGPEFLTYFQNEAQLEKSRLLSDRFSAERPKGSFSTLEIQRTEQGDSAMYLCASSWVRTGELFFGEGSRLTVL.

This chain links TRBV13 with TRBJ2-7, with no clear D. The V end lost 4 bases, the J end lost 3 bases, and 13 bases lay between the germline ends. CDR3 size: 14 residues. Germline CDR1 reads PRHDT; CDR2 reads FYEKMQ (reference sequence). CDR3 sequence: CASSSQARLYEQYF. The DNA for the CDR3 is TGTGCCAGCAGCTCCCAGGCCAGGCTCTACGAGCAGTACTTC.

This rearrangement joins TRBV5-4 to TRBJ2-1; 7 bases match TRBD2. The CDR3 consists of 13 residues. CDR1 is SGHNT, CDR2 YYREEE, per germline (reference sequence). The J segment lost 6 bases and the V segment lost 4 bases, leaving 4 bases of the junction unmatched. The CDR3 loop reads CASSRGRANEQFF. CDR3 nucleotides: TGTGCCAGCAGCCGTGGGAGGGCCAATGAGCAGTTCTTC.

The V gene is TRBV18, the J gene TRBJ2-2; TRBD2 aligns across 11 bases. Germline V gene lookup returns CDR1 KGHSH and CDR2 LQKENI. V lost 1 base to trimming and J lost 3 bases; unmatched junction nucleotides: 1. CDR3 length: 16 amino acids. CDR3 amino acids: CASSPQLAGDTGELFF. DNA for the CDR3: TGTGCCAGCTCACCACAACTAGCGGGAGACACCGGGGAGCTGTTTTTT.

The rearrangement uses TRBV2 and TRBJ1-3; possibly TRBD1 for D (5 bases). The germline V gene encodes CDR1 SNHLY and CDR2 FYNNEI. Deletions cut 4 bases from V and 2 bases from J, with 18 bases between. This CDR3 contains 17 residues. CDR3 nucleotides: TGTGCCAGCAGTGGCGTGCTACCCGGGGCGGCTGGAAACACCATATATTTT. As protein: CASSGVLPGAAGNTIYF.

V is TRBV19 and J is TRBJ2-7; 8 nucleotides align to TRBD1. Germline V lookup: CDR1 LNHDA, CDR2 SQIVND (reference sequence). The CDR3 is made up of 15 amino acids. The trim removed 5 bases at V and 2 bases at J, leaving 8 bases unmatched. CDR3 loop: CASSFSTGAPYEQYF. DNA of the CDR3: TGTGCCAGTAGTTTCTCGACAGGGGCCCCCTACGAGCAGTACTTC.

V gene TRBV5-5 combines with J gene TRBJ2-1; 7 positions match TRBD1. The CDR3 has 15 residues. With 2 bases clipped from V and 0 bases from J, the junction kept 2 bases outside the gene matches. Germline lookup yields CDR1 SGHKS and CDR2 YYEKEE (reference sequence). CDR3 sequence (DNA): TGTGCCAGCAGCTTTTACAGGGGCTCCTACAATGAGCAGTTCTTC. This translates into CASSFYRGSYNEQFF.

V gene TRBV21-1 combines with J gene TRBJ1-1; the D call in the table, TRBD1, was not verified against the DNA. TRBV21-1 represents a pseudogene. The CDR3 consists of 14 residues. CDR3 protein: CASSRDRGNTEAFF. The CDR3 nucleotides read TGTGCCAGCAGCCGCGACAGGGGGAACACTGAAGCTTTCTTT.

The CDR3 sequence is CASSATVEQYF. The DNA of the CDR3 is TGTGCCAGCAGCGCAACAGTTGAGCAGTACTTC. The chain joins TRBV7-8 to TRBJ2-7; D is ambiguous. Germline lookup yields CDR1 SGHVS and CDR2 FQNEAQ. Trimming took off 5 bases at V and 7 bases at J, with 9 bases between the two ends. The length of the CDR3 is 11 residues. Full variable domain (missing parts from reference TRBV7-8 and TRBJ2-7): GAGVSQSPRYKVAKRGQDVALRCDPISGHVSLFWYQQALGQGPEFLTYFQNEAQLDKSGLPSDRFFAERPEGSVSTLKIQRTQQEDSAVYLCASSATVEQYFGPGTRLTVT.

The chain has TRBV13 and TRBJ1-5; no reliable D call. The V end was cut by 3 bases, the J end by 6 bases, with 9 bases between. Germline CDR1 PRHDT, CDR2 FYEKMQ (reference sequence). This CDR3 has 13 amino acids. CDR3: CASSLGRGQPQHF. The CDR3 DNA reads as TGTGCCAGCAGCTTGGGTCGAGGTCAGCCCCAGCATTTT.

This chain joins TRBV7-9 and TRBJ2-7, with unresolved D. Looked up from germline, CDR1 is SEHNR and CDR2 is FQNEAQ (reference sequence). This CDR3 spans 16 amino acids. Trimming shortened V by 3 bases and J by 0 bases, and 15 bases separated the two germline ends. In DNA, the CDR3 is TGTGCCAGCAGCTTTTCCGAGGCGTTGAGCTCCTACGAGCAGTACTTC. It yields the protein CASSFSEALSSYEQYF.